This TCR beta chain was profiled in a study of Ad26.COV2.S vaccination and SARS-CoV-2 variants. Indicated treatment: around 19 received Ad26.COV2.S at low or high dose, single or two shots; roughly five received placebo; per-sample allocation not given. Sampling took place 63 days after the first vaccine or placebo injection. TCRdb's table, derived via immunoSEQ multiplex PCR, lists solely in-frame clones and lacks some. The profile shows hundreds of thousands of clones, 89% of them singletons. CDR3 length: 13 amino acids. The V gene's germline CDR1 is SGDLS and CDR2 YYNGEE. Trimming left V 3 bases short and J 3 bases short, with 8 bases between.

The clonotype comes from a person between 18 and 65 years old who received the Ad26.COV2.S COVID-19 vaccine or a placebo. The J gene is TRBJ2-3, the V gene TRBV9; a possible D gene is TRBD1 (5 bases). This sample comprised peripheral blood, obtained in a trial of Ad26.COV2.S vaccine versus placebo. The CDR3 DNA is TGTGCCAGCAGCGCCTCAGGGACAGATACGCAGTATTTT. Translating gives CASSASGTDTQYF.